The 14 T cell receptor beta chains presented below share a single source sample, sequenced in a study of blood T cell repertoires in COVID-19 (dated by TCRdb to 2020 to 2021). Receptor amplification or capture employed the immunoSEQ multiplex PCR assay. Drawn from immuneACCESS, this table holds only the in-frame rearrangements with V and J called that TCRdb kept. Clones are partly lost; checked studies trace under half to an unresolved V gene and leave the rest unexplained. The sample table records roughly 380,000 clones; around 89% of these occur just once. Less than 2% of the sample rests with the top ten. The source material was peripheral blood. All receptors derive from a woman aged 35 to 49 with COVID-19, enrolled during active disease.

The chain's CDR3 is CASSLKIISPYKETQYF. In DNA form, the CDR3 reads TGTGCCAGCAGCTTAAAGATCATAAGCCCGTATAAAGAGACCCAGTACTTC. The chain uses TRBV7-6 and TRBJ2-5; D is undetermined. CDR3 length equals 17 residues. Trimming left V 2 bases short and J 3 bases short, with 19 bases between. Germline lookup yields CDR1 SGHVS and CDR2 FNYEAQ.

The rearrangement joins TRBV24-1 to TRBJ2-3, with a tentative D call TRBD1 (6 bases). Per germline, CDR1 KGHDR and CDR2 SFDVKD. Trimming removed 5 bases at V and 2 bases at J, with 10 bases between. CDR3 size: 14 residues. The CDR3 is CATSAGQHTDTQYF. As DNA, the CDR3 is TGTGCCACCAGTGCGGGACAACACACAGATACGCAGTATTTT.

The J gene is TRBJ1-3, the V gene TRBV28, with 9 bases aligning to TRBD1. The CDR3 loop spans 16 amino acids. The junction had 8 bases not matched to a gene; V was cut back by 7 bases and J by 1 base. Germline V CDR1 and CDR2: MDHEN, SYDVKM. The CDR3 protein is CASTSSGQGSGNTIYF. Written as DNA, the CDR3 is TGTGCCAGCACCTCATCGGGACAGGGATCTGGAAACACCATATATTTT.

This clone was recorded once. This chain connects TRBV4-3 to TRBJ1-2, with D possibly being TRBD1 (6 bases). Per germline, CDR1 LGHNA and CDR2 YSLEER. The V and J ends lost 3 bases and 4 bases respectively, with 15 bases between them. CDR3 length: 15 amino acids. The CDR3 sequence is CASSQTRGGGYGYTF. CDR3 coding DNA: TGCGCCAGCAGCCAGACTAGGGGGGGTGGCTATGGCTACACCTTC.

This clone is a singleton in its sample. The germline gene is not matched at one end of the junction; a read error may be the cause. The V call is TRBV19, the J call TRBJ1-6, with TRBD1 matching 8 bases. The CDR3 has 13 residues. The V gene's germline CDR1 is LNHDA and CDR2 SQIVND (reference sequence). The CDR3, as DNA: TGTGCCAGTAGTTCCCGACAGGGGTTGGGGACCCGCTTT. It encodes CASSSRQGLGTRF.

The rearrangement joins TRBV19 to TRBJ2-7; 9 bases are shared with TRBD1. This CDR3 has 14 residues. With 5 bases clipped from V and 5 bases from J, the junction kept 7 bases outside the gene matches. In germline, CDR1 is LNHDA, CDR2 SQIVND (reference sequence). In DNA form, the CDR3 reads TGTGCCAGTAGTCGGACAGGGGCCGGCCACGAGCAGTACTTC. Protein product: CASSRTGAGHEQYF.

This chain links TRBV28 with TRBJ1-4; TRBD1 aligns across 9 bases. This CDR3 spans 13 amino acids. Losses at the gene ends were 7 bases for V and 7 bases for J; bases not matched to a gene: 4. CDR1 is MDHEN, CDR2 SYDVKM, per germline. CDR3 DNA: TGTGCCAGCAAGGGACAGGGCCGTGAAAAACTGTTTTTT. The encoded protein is CASKGQGREKLFF.

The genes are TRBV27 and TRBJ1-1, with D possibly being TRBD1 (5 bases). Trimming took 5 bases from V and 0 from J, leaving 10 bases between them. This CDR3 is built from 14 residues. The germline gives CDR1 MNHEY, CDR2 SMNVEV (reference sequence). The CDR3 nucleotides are TGTGCCAGCAGTCCCCCAGGGATGAACACTGAAGCTTTCTTT. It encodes CASSPPGMNTEAFF.

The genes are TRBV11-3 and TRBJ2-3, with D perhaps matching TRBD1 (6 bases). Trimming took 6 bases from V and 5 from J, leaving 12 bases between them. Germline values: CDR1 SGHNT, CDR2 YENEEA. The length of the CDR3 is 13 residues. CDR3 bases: TGTGCCAGCAGTGTGGGGGCCTTAGATACGCAGTATTTT. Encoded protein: CASSVGALDTQYF.

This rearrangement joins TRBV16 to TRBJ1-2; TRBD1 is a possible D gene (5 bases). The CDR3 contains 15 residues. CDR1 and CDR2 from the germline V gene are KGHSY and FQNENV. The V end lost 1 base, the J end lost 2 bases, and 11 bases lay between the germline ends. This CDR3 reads CASSQLSQGNYGYTF. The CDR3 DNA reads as TGTGCCAGCAGCCAATTGAGTCAGGGCAACTATGGCTACACCTTC.

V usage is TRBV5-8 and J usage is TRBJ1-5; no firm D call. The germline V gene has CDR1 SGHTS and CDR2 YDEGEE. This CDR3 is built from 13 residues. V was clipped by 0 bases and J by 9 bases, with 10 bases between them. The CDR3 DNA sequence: TGTGCCAGCAGCTTGGGGGAGAACGGGCCCCAGCATTTT. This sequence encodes CASSLGENGPQHF. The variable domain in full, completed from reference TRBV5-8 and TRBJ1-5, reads EAGVTQSPTHLIKTRGQQATLRCSPISGHTSVYWYQQALGLGLQFLLWYDEGEERNRGNFPPRFSGRQFPNYSSELNVNALELEDSALYLCASSLGENGPQHFGDGTRLSIL.

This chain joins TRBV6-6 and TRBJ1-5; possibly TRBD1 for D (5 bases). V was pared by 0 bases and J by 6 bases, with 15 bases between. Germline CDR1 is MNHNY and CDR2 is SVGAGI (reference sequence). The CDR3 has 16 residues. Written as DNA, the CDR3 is TGTGCCAGCAGTTACTCGTTAGGGGTTAGGGGTCAGCCCCAGCATTTT. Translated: CASSYSLGVRGQPQHF.

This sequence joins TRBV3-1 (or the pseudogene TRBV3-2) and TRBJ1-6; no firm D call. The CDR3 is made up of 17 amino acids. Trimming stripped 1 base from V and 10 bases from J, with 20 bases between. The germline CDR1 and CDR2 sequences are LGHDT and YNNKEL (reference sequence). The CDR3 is CASSQVHGPQLSSPLHF. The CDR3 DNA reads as TGTGCCAGCAGCCAAGTTCATGGGCCCCAGCTCAGCTCACCCCTCCACTTT.

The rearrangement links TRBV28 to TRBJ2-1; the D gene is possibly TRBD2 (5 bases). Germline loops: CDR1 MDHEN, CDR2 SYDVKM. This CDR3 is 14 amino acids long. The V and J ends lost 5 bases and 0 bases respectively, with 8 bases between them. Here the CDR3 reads CASSLRGSYNEQFF. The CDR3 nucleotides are TGTGCCAGCAGTCTCCGGGGCTCCTACAATGAGCAGTTCTTC.